Following are 27 T cell receptor beta chains from one sample sequenced in a study of CD8 T cells in Susac syndrome. The authors reverse transcribed roughly 0.5 to 1 ug RNA with random hexamers. TCRdb reanalysed the immunoSEQ multiplex PCR reads using MiXCR and keeps one entry per CDR3 protein. The top ten hold 0.1% of the sample, which has 150,000 to 200,000 distinct CDR3 sequences, roughly 92% seen once. Sequencing input: CD4+ T cells from PBMCs. The receptors come from a human donor in good health.

V is TRBV7-9 and J is TRBJ1-2, with 7 bases fitting TRBD1. Germline CDR1 reads SEHNR; CDR2 reads FQNEAQ (reference sequence). Trimming cost V 8 bases and J 5 bases; bases outside gene matches: 8. CDR3 length: 13 residues. The DNA of the CDR3 is TGTGCCAGCGCGACGACAGGGTTTTATGGCTACACCTTC. Encoded protein: CASATTGFYGYTF.

V is TRBV28 and J is TRBJ1-3; D is ambiguous. V lost 6 bases, J lost 1 base, and 4 bases lay in between. Germline CDR1 MDHEN, CDR2 SYDVKM. CDR3 length equals 12 residues. The chain's CDR3 is CASRESGNTIYF. CDR3 coding DNA: TGTGCCAGCAGGGAATCTGGAAACACCATATATTTT.

This clonotype appeared once. The chain combines TRBV12-3 or TRBV12-4 with TRBJ1-1; the D gene is possibly TRBD1 (6 bases). V was trimmed by 7 bases and J by 7 bases, leaving 19 bases between them. There are 14 residues in the CDR3. CDR3 region: CASNRGGGQGEAFF. The CDR3 bases are TGTGCCAGCAACCGCGGCGGGGGCCAGGGTGAAGCTTTCTTT.

The chain has TRBV28 and TRBJ1-2; D possibly corresponds to TRBD1 (5 bases). Germline CDR1 is MDHEN and CDR2 is SYDVKM. V shed 6 bases and J shed 4 bases, with 12 bases lying between them. The CDR3 runs to 13 residues. The CDR3, as DNA: TGTGCCAGCAGGCCGGGACCGCTCTATGGCTACACCTTC. Protein product: CASRPGPLYGYTF.

The CDR3 loop is CASSLKNTEAFF. CDR3 DNA sequence: TGTGCCAGCTCACTAAAGAACACTGAAGCTTTCTTT. The rearrangement links TRBV18 to TRBJ1-1, with D unresolved. V gave up 4 bases and J gave up 1 base, with 4 bases separating them. Germline assignment: CDR1 KGHSH and CDR2 LQKENI. The length of the CDR3 is 12 residues.

This clonotype appeared a single time. The CDR3 nucleotides read TGTGCCAGCAGTTACTCAGGGGGGGCCGGTGGAAACACCATATATTTT. Translating gives CASSYSGGAGGNTIYF. The V gene is TRBV6-5, the J gene TRBJ1-3, with D possibly being TRBD1 (6 bases). The germline V gene has CDR1 MNHEY and CDR2 SVGAGI. The CDR3 loop spans 16 amino acids. The germline V and J ends were trimmed by 0 bases and 3 bases, with 12 bases remaining between them.

The J gene is TRBJ1-6, the V gene TRBV27, with a weak D call TRBD1 (6 bases). Germline CDR1 is MNHEY and CDR2 is SMNVEV (reference sequence). V dropped 2 bases and J dropped 9 bases, with 14 bases sitting between them. The CDR3 is made up of 15 amino acids. The CDR3 spells CASSLQTGFSSPLHF. In nucleotides, the CDR3 is TGTGCCAGCAGTTTACAGACAGGTTTTTCTTCACCCCTCCACTTT.

This sequence joins TRBV7-9 and TRBJ2-2; 7 nucleotides match TRBD1. V shed 4 bases, J shed 4 bases, and the junction held 6 bases outside the gene matches. Germline V gives CDR1 SEHNR, CDR2 FQNEAQ (reference sequence). The CDR3 consists of 15 residues. This CDR3 is CASSSGQTVTGELFF. In nucleotides, the CDR3 is TGTGCCAGCAGCTCGGGACAGACGGTCACCGGGGAGCTGTTTTTT.

This clonotype is a singleton in its sample. The chain has TRBV10-3 and TRBJ2-1, with 7 bases aligning to TRBD2. Germline loops: CDR1 ENHRY, CDR2 SYGVKD. The junction had 6 bases not matched to a gene; V was cut back by 3 bases and J by 10 bases. CDR3 length: 13 residues. CDR3 bases: TGTGCCATCAGTGAACAGCGGGGCGGGGAGCAGTTCTTC. It yields the protein CAISEQRGGEQFF.

CDR3 nucleotides: TGTGCCAGCAGCAATCCGGGACGGCTTAATGAAAAACTGTTTTTT. Translating gives CASSNPGRLNEKLFF. The chain has TRBV28 and TRBJ1-4; TRBD1 might be the D (5 bases). Germline V gene lookup returns CDR1 MDHEN and CDR2 SYDVKM. The CDR3 runs to 15 residues. V lost 6 bases and J lost 4, with 15 bases in between.

This chain joins TRBV29-1 and TRBJ2-7; D remains unclear. Germline V lookup: CDR1 SQVTM, CDR2 ANQGSEA. V lost 7 bases and J 3 bases, leaving 7 bases between the germline ends. The CDR3 has 10 amino acids. The CDR3 region has the DNA TGCAGCGCCCCTCACTACGAGCAGTACTTC. It is translated as CSAPHYEQYF.

The genes are TRBV15 and TRBJ2-4, with D unresolved. This CDR3 comprises 15 residues. Germline V CDR1 and CDR2: LNHNV, YYDKDF (reference sequence). The ends were cut back, 0 bases at V and 0 bases at J, with 6 bases in the middle. CDR3 in DNA: TGTGCCACCAGCAGAGAAGGGTTAGCCAAAAACATTCAGTACTTC. Translation: CATSREGLAKNIQYF.

This chain joins TRBV20-1 and TRBJ1-6; D remains unclear. From germline, CDR1 is DFQATT and CDR2 SNEGSKA (reference sequence). The CDR3 sequence is 12 residues long. V gave up 6 bases and J gave up 9 bases, with 12 bases separating them. CDR3 loop: CSAPAPFSPLHF. The CDR3 nucleotides are TGCAGTGCCCCCGCCCCGTTTTCACCCCTCCACTTT.

The V gene is TRBV7-2, the J gene TRBJ2-1, with D possibly called TRBD1 or TRBD2 (5 bases each). In germline, CDR1 is SGHTA, CDR2 FQGNSA. The CDR3 contains 15 residues. V lost 5 bases and J lost 5, with 16 bases in between. CDR3 nucleotide sequence: TGTGCCAGCAGCCCCACGTGGGGACCAAACAATGAGCAGTTCTTC. Its translation is CASSPTWGPNNEQFF.

This clonotype was detected once. This chain joins TRBV7-9 and TRBJ2-3; D gene unclear. The germline V gene has CDR1 SEHNR and CDR2 FQNEAQ (reference sequence). V was trimmed by 1 base and J by 3 bases, leaving 14 bases between them. This CDR3 is built from 16 residues. The CDR3 bases are TGTGCCAGCAGCTTAGTAGCTCTATTAGAAACAGATACGCAGTATTTT. The encoded protein is CASSLVALLETDTQYF.

This clonotype was seen once. One junction end does not reproduce the germline sequence, and a read error may be involved. The chain recombines TRBV7-7 with TRBJ1-1; D gene uncertain. The CDR3 extends over 13 amino acids. The germline V gene encodes CDR1 SSHAT and CDR2 FNYEAQ (reference sequence). Here the CDR3 DNA reads TGTGCTAGCAGCTTAAGTCTTTCGACTGAAGCTTTCTTT. This codes for CASSLSLSTEAFF. Combining the CDR3 with reference TRBV7-7 and TRBJ1-1 gives the whole variable domain GAGVSQSPRYKVTKRGQDVTLRCDPISSHATLYWYQQALGQGPEFLTYFNYEAQPDKSGLPSDRFSAERPEGSISTLTIQRTEQRDSAMYRCASSLSLSTEAFFGQGTRLTVV.

This chain connects TRBV30 to TRBJ1-1, with D unclear. The CDR3 contains 14 residues. The ends were cut back, 2 bases at V and 1 base at J, with 11 bases in the middle. From germline, CDR1 is GTSNPN and CDR2 SVGIG (reference sequence). CDR3 in amino acids: CAWSLGIGNTEAFF. For the CDR3, the DNA is TGTGCCTGGAGTCTCGGGATTGGGAACACTGAAGCTTTCTTT.

The J gene is TRBJ2-7, the V gene TRBV21-1; TRBD1, the table's D call, was not compared with the DNA. TRBV21-1 is recorded as a pseudogene. The CDR3 is 14 residues long. The CDR3 region is CASSNRRQIYEQYF. DNA for the CDR3: TGTGCCAGCAGCAATCGTCGACAGATCTACGAGCAGTACTTC.

The chain carries TRBV12-3 or TRBV12-4 and TRBJ2-7; 9 nucleotides agree with TRBD1. The junction had 10 bases not matched to a gene; V was cut back by 8 bases and J by 2 bases. CDR3 length: 15 residues. CDR3 bases: TGTGCCAGCCCCCCAGAGACAGGGGGGCCCTACGAGCAGTACGTC. It encodes CASPPETGGPYEQYV.

The J gene is TRBJ2-5, the V gene TRBV28, with D perhaps matching TRBD1 or TRBD2 (5 bases each). Trimming removed 2 bases at V and 4 bases at J, with 17 bases between. The length of the CDR3 is 16 residues. Germline assignment: CDR1 MDHEN and CDR2 SYDVKM. The CDR3 sequence: CASSLLTGPERETQYF. DNA for the CDR3: TGTGCCAGCAGTTTACTCACGGGGCCCGAGCGAGAGACCCAGTACTTC. Based on the CDR3 plus reference TRBV28 and TRBJ2-5, the full variable domain is DVKVTQSSRYLVKRTGEKVFLECVQDMDHENMFWYRQDPGLGLRLIYFSYDVKMKEKGDIPEGYSVSREKKERFSLILESASTNQTSMYLCASSLLTGPERETQYFGPGTRLLVL.

This rearrangement joins TRBV5-1 to TRBJ1-1, with D maybe TRBD1 (6 bases). Trimming removed 0 bases at V and 4 bases at J, with 10 bases between. Germline CDR1 SGHRS, CDR2 YFSETQ. This CDR3 spans 14 amino acids. This CDR3 is CASSLGEGGTEAFF. For the CDR3, the DNA is TGCGCCAGCAGCTTGGGTGAAGGGGGCACTGAAGCTTTCTTT.

The CDR3 spells CASSRPLGGYEQYV. CDR3 nucleotides: TGCGCCAGCAGTCGGCCCCTGGGGGGCTACGAGCAGTACGTC. The rearrangement uses TRBV23-1 and TRBJ2-7, with D possibly TRBD2 on 6 matching bases. TRBV23-1 is noted as an ORF with a role that remains uncertain. This CDR3 contains 14 residues. The V end lost 4 bases, the J end lost 3 bases, and 13 bases lay between the germline ends.

V is TRBV27 and J is TRBJ2-1, with a weak D call TRBD2 (7 bases). Trimming left V 2 bases short and J 8 bases short, with 16 bases between. The CDR3 totals 15 residues. Germline V gene lookup returns CDR1 MNHEY and CDR2 SMNVEV (reference sequence). The chain's CDR3 is CASSLRRGGSDEQFF. The CDR3 DNA sequence: TGTGCCAGCAGTTTAAGGAGGGGGGGCTCCGATGAGCAGTTCTTC.

The rearrangement uses TRBV15 and TRBJ1-3, with D unclear. The germline V gene encodes CDR1 LNHNV and CDR2 YYDKDF (reference sequence). The CDR3 is made up of 14 amino acids. Trimming left V 1 base short and J 0 bases short, with 4 bases between. CDR3 sequence (DNA): TGTGCCACCAGCAGAGGGTTCTCTGGAAACACCATATATTTT. Protein sequence: CATSRGFSGNTIYF.

The chain links TRBV28 to TRBJ2-3; D gene uncertain. This CDR3 spans 14 amino acids. CDR1 MDHEN and CDR2 SYDVKM come from the germline V gene. V shed 2 bases and J shed 6 bases, with 12 bases lying between them. The CDR3 is CASSLALPGDTQYF. CDR3 DNA: TGTGCCAGCAGTTTAGCTCTTCCCGGGGATACGCAGTATTTT. The full variable domain, with the rest looked up from reference TRBV28 and TRBJ2-3, is DVKVTQSSRYLVKRTGEKVFLECVQDMDHENMFWYRQDPGLGLRLIYFSYDVKMKEKGDIPEGYSVSREKKERFSLILESASTNQTSMYLCASSLALPGDTQYFGPGTRLTVL.

The CDR3 protein is CASSSFTGGVDIQYF. CDR3 in DNA: TGTGCCAGCAGTTCCTTTACAGGGGGAGTTGACATTCAGTACTTC. The chain has TRBV12-3 or TRBV12-4 and TRBJ2-4; TRBD1 matches 8 bases. The CDR3 sequence is 15 residues long. V lost 4 bases, J lost 8 bases, and 10 bases stayed unmatched.

The rearrangement uses TRBV29-1 and TRBJ2-7; unclear D gene. Between the trimmed V and J ends, which lost 6 bases and 3 bases, there was a span of 9 bases. The germline gives CDR1 SQVTM, CDR2 ANQGSEA. The CDR3 sequence is 11 residues long. CDR3 amino acids: CSVTTGYEQYF. The CDR3 coding sequence is TGCAGCGTCACTACCGGCTACGAGCAGTACTTC.